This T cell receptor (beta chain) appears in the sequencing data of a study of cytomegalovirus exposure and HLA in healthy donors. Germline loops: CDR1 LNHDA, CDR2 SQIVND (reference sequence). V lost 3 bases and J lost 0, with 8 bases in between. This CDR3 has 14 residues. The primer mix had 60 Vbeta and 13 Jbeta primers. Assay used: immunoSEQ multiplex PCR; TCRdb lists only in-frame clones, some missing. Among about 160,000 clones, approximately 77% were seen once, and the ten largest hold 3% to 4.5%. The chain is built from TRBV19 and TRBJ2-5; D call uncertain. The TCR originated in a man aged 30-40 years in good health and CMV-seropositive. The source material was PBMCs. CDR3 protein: CASSMRRHQETQYF. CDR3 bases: TGTGCCAGTAGTATGAGGCGGCACCAAGAGACCCAGTACTTC. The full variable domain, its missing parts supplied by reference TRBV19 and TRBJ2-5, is DGGITQSPKYLFRKEGQNVTLSCEQNLNHDAMYWYRQDPGQGLRLIYYSQIVNDFQKGDIAEGYSVSREKKESFPLTVTSAQKNPTAFYLCASSMRRHQETQYFGPGTRLLVL.